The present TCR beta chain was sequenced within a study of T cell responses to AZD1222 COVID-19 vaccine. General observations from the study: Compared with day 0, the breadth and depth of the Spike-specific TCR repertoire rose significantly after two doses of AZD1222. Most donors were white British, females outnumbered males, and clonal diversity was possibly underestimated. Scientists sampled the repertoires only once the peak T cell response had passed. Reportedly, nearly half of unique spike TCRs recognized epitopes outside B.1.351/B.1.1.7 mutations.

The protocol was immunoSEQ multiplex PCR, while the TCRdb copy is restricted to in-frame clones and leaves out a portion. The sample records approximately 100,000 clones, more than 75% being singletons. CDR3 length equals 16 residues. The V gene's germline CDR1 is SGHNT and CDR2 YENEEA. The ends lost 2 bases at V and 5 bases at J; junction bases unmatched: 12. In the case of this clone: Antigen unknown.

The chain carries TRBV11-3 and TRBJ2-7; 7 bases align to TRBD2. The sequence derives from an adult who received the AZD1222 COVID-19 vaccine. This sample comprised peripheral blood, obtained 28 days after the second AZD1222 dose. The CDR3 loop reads CASSLTGAGRFDEQYF. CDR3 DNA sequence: TGTGCCAGCAGCTTAACGGGAGCGGGGCGGTTCGACGAGCAGTACTTC.